Listed below are T cell receptor beta chains from one sample, sequenced in a study of cytomegalovirus exposure and HLA in healthy donors. Clones were sequenced by immunoSEQ multiplex PCR, and TCRdb holds only the in-frame ones, with some missing. Here the sample spans 150,000 to 200,000 clones, approximately 80% being singletons. Material: PBMCs. The source of these receptors is a middle-aged woman in good health and CMV-seronegative. Both conserved end residues are part of each CDR3. A D gene is named only where the DNA matches it firmly. Only some rows state a clone size, as once, few, many or a class for expanded clones.

j_call	v_call	cdr3_length	d_call	clone_size	cdr3_aa	cdr3_nt
TRBJ1-1	TRBV27	14	TRBD1	.	CASSLVFRGTEAFF	TGTGCCAGCAGTTTAGTCTTCAGGGGGACTGAAGCTTTCTTT
TRBJ2-1	TRBV27	14	TRBD2	once	CASIGTSKVHEQFF	TGTGCCAGCATCGGGACTAGCAAGGTCCATGAGCAGTTCTTC
TRBJ2-6	TRBV28	15	.	once	CAAGAAPSGANGLTF	TGTGCCGCGGGGGCAGCACCGTCTGGGGCCAACGGCCTGACTTTC
TRBJ2-3	TRBV19	18	TRBD2	.	CASSTPRTSGSPTDTQYF	TGTGCCAGTAGTACCCCCAGGACTAGCGGGAGCCCGACAGATACGCAGTATTTT
TRBJ2-1	TRBV7-2	15	TRBD2	.	CASSLGLAGGNEQFF	TGTGCCAGCAGCTTGGGACTAGCGGGAGGGAATGAGCAGTTCTTC
TRBJ2-2	TRBV5-4	12	.	.	CASSLTSGELFF	TGTGCCAGCAGCTTGACTTCCGGGGAGCTGTTTTTT
TRBJ2-7	TRBV5-1	14	.	.	CASSLDSPRGEQYF	TGCGCCAGCAGCTTGGACTCCCCTCGGGGAGAGCAGTACTTC
TRBJ2-7	TRBV4-2	15	TRBD2	.	CASSQGGTSSSEQYF	TGTGCCAGCAGCCAGGGGGGGACTAGCTCCTCCGAGCAGTACTTC
TRBJ2-2	TRBV28	13	.	.	CATLRGGTGELFF	TGTGCCACCCTGCGGGGTGGCACCGGGGAGCTGTTTTTT
TRBJ2-7	TRBV5-4	15	TRBD1	once	CASSRAGQGANEQYF	TGTGCCAGCAGCCGCGCGGGACAGGGGGCGAACGAGCAGTACTTC
TRBJ2-5	TRBV7-2	13	.	.	CASSHRGQETQYF	TGTGCCAGCAGCCATCGGGGACAAGAGACCCAGTACTTC
TRBJ1-4	TRBV7-8	18	TRBD1	.	CASSLNGQGVQSGEKLFF	TGTGCCAGCAGCTTAAATGGACAGGGAGTTCAATCGGGTGAAAAACTGTTTTTT
TRBJ2-4	TRBV18	14	.	.	CASSPMAAKNIQYF	TGTGCCAGCTCACCAATGGCTGCCAAAAACATTCAGTACTTC
TRBJ2-7	TRBV5-1	14	TRBD2	.	CASSGTSGTYEQYF	TGCGCCAGCAGCGGGACTAGCGGCACCTACGAGCAGTACTTC
TRBJ2-1	TRBV11-2	15	TRBD2	few	CASSLGLAGINEQFF	TGTGCCAGCAGCTTGGGACTAGCGGGTATTAATGAGCAGTTCTTC
TRBJ1-1	TRBV30	13	.	.	CAWSNDRNTEAFF	TGTGCCTGGAGTAATGACAGGAACACTGAAGCTTTCTTT
TRBJ2-5	TRBV4-3	19	TRBD2	.	CASSQEGTKGLAGGETQYF	TGCGCCAGCAGCCAAGAAGGGACGAAAGGACTAGCGGGAGGGGAGACCCAGTACTTC
TRBJ2-2	TRBV7-2	12	.	.	CASAFGSGELFF	TGTGCCAGTGCTTTCGGTTCCGGGGAGCTGTTTTTT
TRBJ1-6	TRBV5-6	14	.	.	CASSLGSYNSPFHF	TGTGCCAGCAGCTTGGGCTCCTATAATTCACCCTTCCACTTT
TRBJ1-2	TRBV9	15	TRBD1	.	CASSTTGGRSYGYTF	TGTGCCAGCAGCACCACAGGGGGGCGGTCCTATGGCTACACCTTC
TRBJ1-5	TRBV19	15	.	.	CASSIAGGWHQPQHF	TGTGCCAGTAGTATAGCAGGAGGGTGGCATCAGCCCCAGCATTTT
TRBJ1-2	TRBV4-3	13	.	.	CASSQGRLYGYTF	TGCGCCAGCAGCCAAGGCAGGCTCTATGGCTACACCTTC
TRBJ2-5	TRBV5-6	16	TRBD2	.	CASSAGLTGGAGTQYF	TGTGCCAGCAGCGCAGGCCTCACGGGAGGGGCGGGGACCCAGTACTTC
TRBJ1-1	TRBV19	14	.	.	CASSIGEMNTEAFF	TGTGCCAGTAGTATCGGGGAAATGAACACTGAAGCTTTCTTT
TRBJ2-4	TRBV28	14	.	.	CASNGGLAKNIQYF	TGTGCCAGCAATGGAGGCCTAGCCAAAAACATTCAGTACTTC
TRBJ2-2	TRBV5-8	15	TRBD1	.	CASRRGQGRTGELFF	TGTGCCAGCAGACGCGGACAGGGAAGGACCGGGGAGCTGTTTTTT
TRBJ2-5	TRBV2	14	.	.	CASSEGPSWETQYF	TGTGCCAGCAGTGAAGGCCCTAGTTGGGAGACCCAGTACTTC
TRBJ2-7	TRBV7-9	13	.	.	CSSAAFLSYEQYF	TGTTCCAGCGCTGCGTTCCTCTCCTACGAGCAGTACTTC
TRBJ1-2	TRBV5-6	16	TRBD1	.	CASSDTGGIGLYGYTF	TGTGCCAGCAGCGACACAGGGGGCATTGGACTCTATGGCTACACCTTC
TRBJ2-1	TRBV5-1	14	.	few	CASRAFTGYNEQFF	TGCGCCAGCAGGGCTTTTACAGGGTACAATGAGCAGTTCTTC
TRBJ2-1	TRBV6-5	14	.	.	CASRRGGAYNEQFF	TGTGCCAGCAGGAGAGGGGGGGCCTACAATGAGCAGTTCTTC
TRBJ2-5	TRBV5-4	13	.	once	CASSLMTGEVQYF	TGTGCCAGCAGCTTGATGACGGGAGAGGTGCAGTACTTC
TRBJ2-7	TRBV28	15	TRBD1	.	CATSNRGLPAYEQYF	TGTGCCACCAGCAACAGGGGGCTTCCCGCCTACGAGCAGTACTTC
TRBJ2-7	TRBV10-2	11	.	.	CASSGPWGQNF	TGCGCCAGCAGTGGCCCGTGGGGCCAGAACTTC
TRBJ1-2	TRBV25-1	14	TRBD1	.	CASSRRDSIQGYTF	TGTGCCAGCAGTAGAAGGGACAGCATTCAGGGCTACACCTTC
TRBJ2-2	TRBV9	16	.	once	CASSVGRVPPAGELFF	TGTGCCAGCAGCGTAGGGAGGGTACCACCGGCCGGGGAGCTGTTTTTT
TRBJ1-2	TRBV7-8	16	.	.	CASSLVLRGSYYGYTF	TGTGCCAGCAGCTTAGTCCTGAGGGGGTCCTACTATGGCTACACCTTC